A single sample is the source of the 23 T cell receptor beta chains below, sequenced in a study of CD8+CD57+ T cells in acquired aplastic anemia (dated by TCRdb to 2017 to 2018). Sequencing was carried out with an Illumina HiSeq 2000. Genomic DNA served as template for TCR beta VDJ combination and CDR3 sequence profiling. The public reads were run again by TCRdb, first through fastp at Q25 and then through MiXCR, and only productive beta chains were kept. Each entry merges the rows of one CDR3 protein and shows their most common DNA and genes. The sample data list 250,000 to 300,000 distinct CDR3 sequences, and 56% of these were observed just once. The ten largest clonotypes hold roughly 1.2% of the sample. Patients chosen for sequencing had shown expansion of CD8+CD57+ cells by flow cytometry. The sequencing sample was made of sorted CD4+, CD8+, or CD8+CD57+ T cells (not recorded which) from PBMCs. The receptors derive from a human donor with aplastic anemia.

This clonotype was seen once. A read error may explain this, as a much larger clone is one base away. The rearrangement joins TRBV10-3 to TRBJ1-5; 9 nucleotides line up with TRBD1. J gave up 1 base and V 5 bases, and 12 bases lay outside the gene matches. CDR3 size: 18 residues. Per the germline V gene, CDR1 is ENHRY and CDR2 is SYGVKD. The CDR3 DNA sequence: TGTGCCATCAGTTTTCGGACAGGGGTGGGACCGAGCAATCAGCCCCAGCATTTT. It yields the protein CAISFRTGVGPSNQPQHF.

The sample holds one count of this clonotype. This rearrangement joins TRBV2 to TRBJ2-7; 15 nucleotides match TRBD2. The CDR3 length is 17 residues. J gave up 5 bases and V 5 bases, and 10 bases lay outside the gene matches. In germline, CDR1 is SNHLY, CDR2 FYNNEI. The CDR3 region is CASSSRTSGGGEDEQYF. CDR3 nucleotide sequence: TGTGCCAGCAGTTCAAGGACTAGCGGGGGGGGCGAAGACGAGCAGTACTTC.

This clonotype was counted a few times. CDR3 nucleotide sequence: TGTGCCACCAGCAGAGATTTACACAATGAGCAGTTCTTC. Translation gives CATSRDLHNEQFF. This chain connects TRBV15 to TRBJ2-1; D uncertain. Trimming shortened V by 0 bases and J by 5 bases, and 5 bases separated the two germline ends. The CDR3 sequence is 13 residues long. Germline V gene data show CDR1 as LNHNV and CDR2 as YYDKDF (reference sequence). Full variable domain (remainder filled in from reference TRBV15 and TRBJ2-1): DAMVIQNPRYQVTQFGKPVTLSCSQTLNHNVMYWYQQKSSQAPKLLFHYYDKDFNNEADTPDNFQSRRPNTSFCFLDIRSPGLGDTAMYLCATSRDLHNEQFFGPGTRLTVL.

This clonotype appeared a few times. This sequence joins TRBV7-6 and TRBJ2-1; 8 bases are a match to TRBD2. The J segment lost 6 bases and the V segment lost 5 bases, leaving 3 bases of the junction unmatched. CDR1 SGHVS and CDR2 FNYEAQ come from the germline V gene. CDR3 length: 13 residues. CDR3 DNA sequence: TGTGCCAGCAGCAACGGGAGGGCCAATGAGCAGTTCTTC. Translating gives CASSNGRANEQFF. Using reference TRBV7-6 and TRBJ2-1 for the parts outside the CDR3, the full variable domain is GAGVSQSPRYKVTKRGQDVALRCDPISGHVSLYWYRQALGQGPEFLTYFNYEAQQDKSGLPNDRFSAERPEGSISTLTIQRTEQRDSAMYRCASSNGRANEQFFGPGTRLTVL.

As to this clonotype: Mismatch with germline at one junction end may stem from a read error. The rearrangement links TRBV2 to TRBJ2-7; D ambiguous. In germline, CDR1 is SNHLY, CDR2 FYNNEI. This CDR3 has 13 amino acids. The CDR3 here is CASSQDSRYEQYF. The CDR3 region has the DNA TGCGCCAGCAGCCAAGATAGTAGGTACGAGCAGTACTTC. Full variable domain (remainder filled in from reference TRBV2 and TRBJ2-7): EPEVTQTPSHQVTQMGQEVILRCVPISNHLYFYWYRQILGQKVEFLVSFYNNEISEKSEIFDDQFSVERPDGSNFTLKIRSTKLEDSAMYFCASSQDSRYEQYFGPGTRLTVT.

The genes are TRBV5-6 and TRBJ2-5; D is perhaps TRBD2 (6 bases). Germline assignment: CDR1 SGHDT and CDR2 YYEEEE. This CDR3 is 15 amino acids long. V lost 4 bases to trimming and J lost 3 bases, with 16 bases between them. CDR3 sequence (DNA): TGTGCCAGCAGCAAGGGACTTACACGCAAAGAGACCCAGTACTTC. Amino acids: CASSKGLTRKETQYF.

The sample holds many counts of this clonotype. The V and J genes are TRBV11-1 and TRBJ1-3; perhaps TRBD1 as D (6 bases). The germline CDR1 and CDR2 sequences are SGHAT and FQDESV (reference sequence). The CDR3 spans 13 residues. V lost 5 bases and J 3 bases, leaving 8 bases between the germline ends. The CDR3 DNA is TGTGCCAGCAGCCCGGACAGTGGAAACACCATATATTTT. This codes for CASSPDSGNTIYF.

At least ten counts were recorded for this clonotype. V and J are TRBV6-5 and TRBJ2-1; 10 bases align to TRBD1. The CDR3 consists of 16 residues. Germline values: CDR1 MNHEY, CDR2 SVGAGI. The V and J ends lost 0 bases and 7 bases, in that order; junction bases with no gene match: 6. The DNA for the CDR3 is TGTGCCAGCAGTTACTCGAAGGGACAGGGGCAGAATGAGCAGTTCTTC. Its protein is CASSYSKGQGQNEQFF.

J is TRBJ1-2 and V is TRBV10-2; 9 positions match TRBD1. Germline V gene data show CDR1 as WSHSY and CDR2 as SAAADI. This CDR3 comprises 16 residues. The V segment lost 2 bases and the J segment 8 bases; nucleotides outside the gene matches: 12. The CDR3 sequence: CASSERGTGRLGGYTF. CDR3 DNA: TGCGCCAGCAGTGAGCGGGGGACAGGGAGGTTAGGCGGCTACACCTTC.

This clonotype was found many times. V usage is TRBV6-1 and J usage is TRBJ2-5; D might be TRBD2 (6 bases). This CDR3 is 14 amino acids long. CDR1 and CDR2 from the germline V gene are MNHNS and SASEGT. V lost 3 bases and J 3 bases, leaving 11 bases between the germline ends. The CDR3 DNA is TGTGCCAGCAGTGACGGAGGCGGGGAAGAGACCCAGTACTTC. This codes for CASSDGGGEETQYF.

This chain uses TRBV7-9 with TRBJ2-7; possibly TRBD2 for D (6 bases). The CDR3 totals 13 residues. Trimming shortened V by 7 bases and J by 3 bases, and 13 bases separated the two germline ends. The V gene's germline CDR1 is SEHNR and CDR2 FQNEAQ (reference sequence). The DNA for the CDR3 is TGTGCCAGCAAAGGTAGCGGTTACTACGAGCAGTACTTC. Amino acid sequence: CASKGSGYYEQYF. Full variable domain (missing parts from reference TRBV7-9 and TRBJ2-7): DTGVSQNPRHKITKRGQNVTFRCDPISEHNRLYWYRQTLGQGPEFLTYFQNEAQLEKSRLLSDRFSAERPKGSFSTLEIQRTEQGDSAMYLCASKGSGYYEQYFGPGTRLTVT.

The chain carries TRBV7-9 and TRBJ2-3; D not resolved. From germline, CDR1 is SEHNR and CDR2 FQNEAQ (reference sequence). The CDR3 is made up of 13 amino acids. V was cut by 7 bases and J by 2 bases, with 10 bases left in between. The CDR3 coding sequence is TGTGCCAGCAATCTGGGTTTCACAGATACGCAGTATTTT. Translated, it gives CASNLGFTDTQYF.

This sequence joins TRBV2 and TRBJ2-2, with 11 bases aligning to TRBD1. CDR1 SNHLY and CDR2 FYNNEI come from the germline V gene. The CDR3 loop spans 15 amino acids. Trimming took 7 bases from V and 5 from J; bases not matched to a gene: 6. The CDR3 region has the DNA TGTGCCAGCAAATCCGGGACAGGGGGGACCGGGGAGCTGTTTTTT. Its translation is CASKSGTGGTGELFF.

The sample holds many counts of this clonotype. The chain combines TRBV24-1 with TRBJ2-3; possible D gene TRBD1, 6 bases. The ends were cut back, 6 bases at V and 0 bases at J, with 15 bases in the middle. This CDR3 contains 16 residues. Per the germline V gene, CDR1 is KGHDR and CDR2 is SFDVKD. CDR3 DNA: TGTGCCACCAGTCCCGGGACACGGTCTAGCACAGATACGCAGTATTTT. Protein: CATSPGTRSSTDTQYF.

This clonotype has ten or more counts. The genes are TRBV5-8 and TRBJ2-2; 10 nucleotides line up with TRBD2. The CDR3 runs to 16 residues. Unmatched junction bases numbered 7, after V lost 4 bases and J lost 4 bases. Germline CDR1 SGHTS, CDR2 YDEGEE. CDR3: CASSGGLAGATGELFF. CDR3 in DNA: TGTGCCAGCAGCGGGGGGCTAGCGGGAGCCACCGGGGAGCTGTTTTTT.

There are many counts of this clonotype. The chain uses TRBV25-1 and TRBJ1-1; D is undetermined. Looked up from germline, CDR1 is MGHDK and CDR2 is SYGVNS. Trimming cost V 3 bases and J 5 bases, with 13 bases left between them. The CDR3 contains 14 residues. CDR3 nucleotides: TGTGCCAGCAGTGATCCCGCAGGACCTACTGAAGCTTTCTTT. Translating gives CASSDPAGPTEAFF.

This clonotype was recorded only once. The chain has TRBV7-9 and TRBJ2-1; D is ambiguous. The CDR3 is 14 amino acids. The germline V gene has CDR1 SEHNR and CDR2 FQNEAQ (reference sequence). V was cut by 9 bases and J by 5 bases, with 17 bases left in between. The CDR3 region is CASSGVAFHNEQFF. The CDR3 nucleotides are TGTGCCAGTAGTGGGGTAGCTTTTCACAATGAGCAGTTCTTC. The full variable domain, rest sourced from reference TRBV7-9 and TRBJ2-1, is DTGVSQNPRHKITKRGQNVTFRCDPISEHNRLYWYRQTLGQGPEFLTYFQNEAQLEKSRLLSDRFSAERPKGSFSTLEIQRTEQGDSAMYLCASSGVAFHNEQFFGPGTRLTVL.

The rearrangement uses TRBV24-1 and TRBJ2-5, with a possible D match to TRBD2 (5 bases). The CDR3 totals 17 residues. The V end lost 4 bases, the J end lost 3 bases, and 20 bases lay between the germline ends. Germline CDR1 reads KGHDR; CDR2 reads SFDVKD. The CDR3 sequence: CATSDPNTGEFKETQYF. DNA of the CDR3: TGTGCCACCAGTGACCCGAACACCGGGGAATTTAAAGAGACCCAGTACTTC.

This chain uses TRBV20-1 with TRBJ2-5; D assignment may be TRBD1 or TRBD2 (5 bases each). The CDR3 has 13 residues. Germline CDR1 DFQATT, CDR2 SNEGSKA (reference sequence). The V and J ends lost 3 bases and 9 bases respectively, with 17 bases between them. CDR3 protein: CSASPGSGWAQYF. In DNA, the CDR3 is TGCAGTGCTAGTCCAGGGTCGGGGTGGGCCCAGTACTTC.

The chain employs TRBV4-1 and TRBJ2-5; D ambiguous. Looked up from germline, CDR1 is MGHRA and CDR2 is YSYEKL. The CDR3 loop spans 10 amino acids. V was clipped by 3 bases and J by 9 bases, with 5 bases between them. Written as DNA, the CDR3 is TGCGCCAGCAGCCAGGAGTCCCAGTACTTC. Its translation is CASSQESQYF.

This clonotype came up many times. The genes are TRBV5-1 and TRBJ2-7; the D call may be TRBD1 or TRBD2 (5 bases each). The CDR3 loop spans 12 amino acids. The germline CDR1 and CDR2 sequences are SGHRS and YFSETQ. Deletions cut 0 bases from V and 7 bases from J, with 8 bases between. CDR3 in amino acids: CASSLAGSEQYF. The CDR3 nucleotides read TGCGCCAGCAGCTTGGCAGGGAGTGAGCAGTACTTC. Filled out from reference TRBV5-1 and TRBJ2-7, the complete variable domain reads KAGVTQTPRYLIKTRGQQVTLSCSPISGHRSVSWYQQTPGQGLQFLFEYFSETQRNKGNFPGRFSGRQFSNSRSEMNVSTLELGDSALYLCASSLAGSEQYFGPGTRLTVT.

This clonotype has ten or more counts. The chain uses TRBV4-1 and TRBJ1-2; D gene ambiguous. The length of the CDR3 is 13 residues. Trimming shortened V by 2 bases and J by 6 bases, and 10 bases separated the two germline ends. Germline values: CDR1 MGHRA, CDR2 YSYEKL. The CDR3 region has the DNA TGCGCCAGCAGCCAACTGACGGGGAATGGCTACACCTTC. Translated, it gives CASSQLTGNGYTF.

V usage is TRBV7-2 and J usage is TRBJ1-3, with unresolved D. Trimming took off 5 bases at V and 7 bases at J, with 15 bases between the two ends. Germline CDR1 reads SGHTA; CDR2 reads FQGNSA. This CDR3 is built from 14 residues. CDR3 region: CASSQEGAMNTIYF. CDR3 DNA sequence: TGTGCCAGCAGCCAGGAGGGAGCTATGAACACCATATATTTT.